A single sample is the source of the 3 T cell receptor beta chains below, sequenced in a study of T cell responses to AZD1222 COVID-19 vaccine. Clones were read by immunoSEQ multiplex PCR, and TCRdb kept only the in-frame ones, dropping some. The sample has fewer than 150,000 clones; around 94% are singletons. This sample comprised peripheral blood, obtained 28 days after the second AZD1222 dose. Receptor source: an adult who received the AZD1222 COVID-19 vaccine.

The CDR3 region is CASSPGEDYEQYF. The DNA for the CDR3 is TGTGCCAGCAGCCCCGGAGAGGACTACGAGCAGTACTTC. The chain links TRBV6-5 to TRBJ2-7; D gene unclear. Germline-derived CDR1 and CDR2 are MNHEY and SVGAGI. There are 13 residues in the CDR3. Between the trimmed V and J ends, which lost 6 bases and 3 bases, there was a span of 12 bases.

The rearrangement uses TRBV2 and TRBJ1-1; possibly TRBD1 for D (6 bases). CDR1 is SNHLY and CDR2 is FYNNEI in the germline V gene. CDR3 length: 20 residues. Trimming left V 10 bases short and J 1 base short, with 34 bases between. The CDR3 is CAILREYRAHVFFGNTEAFF. As DNA, the CDR3 is TGTGCCATCCTGCGAGAGTACAGGGCTCACGTCTTTTTCGGGAACACTGAAGCTTTCTTT.

This chain connects TRBV18 to TRBJ1-4; possibly TRBD1 for D (5 bases). Germline assignment: CDR1 KGHSH and CDR2 LQKENI. Deletions cut 5 bases from V and 0 bases from J, with 10 bases between. The CDR3 sequence is 15 residues long. The CDR3 protein is CASSEQEATNEKLFF. CDR3 in DNA: TGTGCCAGCTCAGAACAGGAGGCAACTAATGAAAAACTGTTTTTT. Using reference TRBV18 and TRBJ1-4 for the parts outside the CDR3, the full variable domain is NAGVMQNPRHLVRRRGQEARLRCSPMKGHSHVYWYRQLPEEGLKFMVYLQKENIIDESGMPKERFSAEFPKEGPSILRIQQVVRGDSAAYFCASSEQEATNEKLFFGSGTQLSVL.